This is a list of T cell receptor beta chains from one sample in a study of PD-1 blockade in mismatch repair-deficient tumors. Generated by immunoSEQ multiplex PCR, the TCRdb table keeps only in-frame clones and is missing some. The sample shows approximately 100,000 clones, roughly four fifths of them seen only once. The source material was peripheral blood, sampled approximately 35 weeks after starting pembrolizumab. These receptors all come from an adult with mismatch repair-deficient cancer. Each CDR3 is given with its conserved first and last residue. The order of the fields is V gene, D gene, J gene, clone size, CDR3 protein, CDR3 DNA. The D gene is left open where the match is weak. Clone size, where shown, is once, few, many, or a class for clones that have expanded.

TRBV7-2	TRBD1	TRBJ2-7	NA	CASSGQGKDYEQYF	TGTGCCAGCAGCGGACAGGGTAAGGACTACGAGCAGTACTTC
TRBV27	NA	TRBJ2-7	NA	CASSFGMSSTYEQYF	TGTGCCAGCAGTTTTGGTATGAGTAGCACCTACGAGCAGTACTTC
TRBV5-4	NA	TRBJ1-3	NA	CASSGDGNTIYF	TGTGCCAGCAGCGGGGATGGAAACACCATATATTTT
TRBV19	TRBD2	TRBJ2-1	NA	CASRGRTSSDNEQFF	TGTGCCAGTCGGGGGCGGACTAGCTCCGACAATGAGCAGTTCTTC
TRBV6-6	TRBD2	TRBJ2-1	NA	CASITLAGAANEQFF	TGTGCCAGCATTACACTAGCGGGAGCAGCTAATGAGCAGTTCTTC
TRBV14	TRBD2	TRBJ2-7	NA	CASSLRLGREAPHEQYF	TGTGCCAGCAGCCTTCGGTTGGGGCGGGAGGCCCCCCACGAGCAGTACTTC
TRBV7-2	NA	TRBJ2-3	NA	CASSWERPWTGGTDTQYF	TGTGCCAGCAGCTGGGAGCGGCCATGGACGGGCGGCACAGATACGCAGTATTTT
TRBV7-2	NA	TRBJ1-5	once	CASSLRVSNQPQHF	TGTGCCAGCAGCTTACGGGTTAGCAATCAGCCCCAGCATTTT
TRBV7-2	NA	TRBJ1-2	NA	CASSPWALDPYGYTF	TGTGCCAGCAGCCCTTGGGCCCTAGACCCCTATGGCTACACCTTC
TRBV11-3	TRBD2	TRBJ2-7	NA	CASSPSGWREMYEQYF	TGTGCCAGCAGCCCCTCAGGCTGGCGGGAGATGTACGAGCAGTACTTC
TRBV15	TRBD2	TRBJ2-7	few	CATSRDRLAAYEQYF	TGTGCCACCAGCAGAGATCGTCTAGCGGCTTACGAGCAGTACTTC
TRBV14	TRBD2	TRBJ2-5	NA	CASSQLAGDGETQYF	TGTGCCAGCAGCCAATTGGCGGGAGATGGAGAGACCCAGTACTTC
TRBV11-2	TRBD2	TRBJ2-7	NA	CASSSGLAEGEQYF	TGTGCCAGCAGCTCCGGACTAGCGGAGGGGGAGCAGTACTTC
TRBV9	TRBD2	TRBJ2-3	NA	CASSVAQREEADTQYF	TGTGCCAGCAGCGTAGCGCAGCGGGAGGAAGCAGATACGCAGTATTTT
TRBV7-6	NA	TRBJ2-2	NA	CASSFRSGELFF	TGTGCCAGCAGCTTTAGGTCCGGGGAGCTGTTTTTT
TRBV7-8	NA	TRBJ1-1	few	CASSFVGTEAFF	TGTGCCAGCAGCTTCGTAGGAACTGAAGCTTTCTTT